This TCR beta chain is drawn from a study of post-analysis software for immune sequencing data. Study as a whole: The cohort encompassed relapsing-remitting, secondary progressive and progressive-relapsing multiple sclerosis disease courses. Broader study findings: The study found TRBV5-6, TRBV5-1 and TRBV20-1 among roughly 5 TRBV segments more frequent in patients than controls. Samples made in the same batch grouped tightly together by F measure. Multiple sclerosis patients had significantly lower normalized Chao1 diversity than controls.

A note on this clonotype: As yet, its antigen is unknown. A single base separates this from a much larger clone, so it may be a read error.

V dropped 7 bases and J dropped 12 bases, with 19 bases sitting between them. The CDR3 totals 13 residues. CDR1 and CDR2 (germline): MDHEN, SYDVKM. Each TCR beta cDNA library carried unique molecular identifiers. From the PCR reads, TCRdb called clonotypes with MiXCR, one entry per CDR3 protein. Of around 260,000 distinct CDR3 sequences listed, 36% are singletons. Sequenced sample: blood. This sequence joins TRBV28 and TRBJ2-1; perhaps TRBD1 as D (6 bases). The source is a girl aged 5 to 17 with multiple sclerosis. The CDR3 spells CASTVQGRRMQFF. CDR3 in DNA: TGTGCCAGCACCGTACAGGGAAGACGGATGCAGTTCTTC.